This T cell receptor beta chain stems from a study of blood T cell repertoires in COVID-19. Study overall: COVID-19 samples from acute and convalescent phases originated in the United States, Italy and Spain. From T cells, B-cell-depleted T cells, or PBMCs came the material, which was cDNA or gDNA.

The repertoire was sequenced with immunoSEQ multiplex PCR; TCRdb's copy has only in-frame clones and lacks some. This repertoire shows about 320,000 clones, more than 85% found once; its top ten account for about 4%. V lost 2 bases, J lost 10 bases, and 6 bases stayed unmatched. Germline V lookup: CDR1 SGHNT, CDR2 YYREEE (reference sequence). The CDR3 spans 13 residues. Ages ranged from about 18 to 89 years, with residence in fewer than 25 US areas. The chain employs TRBV5-4 and TRBJ2-1, with TRBD2 matching over 7 bases. The sequence derives from a woman aged 25 to 39 who had been exposed to COVID-19. The sample taken for sequencing was PBMCs or T cells enriched from blood (not recorded which). CDR3 nucleotide sequence: TGTGCCAGCAGCTTCTATCGGGGGGACGAGCAGTTCTTC. Protein product: CASSFYRGDEQFF.